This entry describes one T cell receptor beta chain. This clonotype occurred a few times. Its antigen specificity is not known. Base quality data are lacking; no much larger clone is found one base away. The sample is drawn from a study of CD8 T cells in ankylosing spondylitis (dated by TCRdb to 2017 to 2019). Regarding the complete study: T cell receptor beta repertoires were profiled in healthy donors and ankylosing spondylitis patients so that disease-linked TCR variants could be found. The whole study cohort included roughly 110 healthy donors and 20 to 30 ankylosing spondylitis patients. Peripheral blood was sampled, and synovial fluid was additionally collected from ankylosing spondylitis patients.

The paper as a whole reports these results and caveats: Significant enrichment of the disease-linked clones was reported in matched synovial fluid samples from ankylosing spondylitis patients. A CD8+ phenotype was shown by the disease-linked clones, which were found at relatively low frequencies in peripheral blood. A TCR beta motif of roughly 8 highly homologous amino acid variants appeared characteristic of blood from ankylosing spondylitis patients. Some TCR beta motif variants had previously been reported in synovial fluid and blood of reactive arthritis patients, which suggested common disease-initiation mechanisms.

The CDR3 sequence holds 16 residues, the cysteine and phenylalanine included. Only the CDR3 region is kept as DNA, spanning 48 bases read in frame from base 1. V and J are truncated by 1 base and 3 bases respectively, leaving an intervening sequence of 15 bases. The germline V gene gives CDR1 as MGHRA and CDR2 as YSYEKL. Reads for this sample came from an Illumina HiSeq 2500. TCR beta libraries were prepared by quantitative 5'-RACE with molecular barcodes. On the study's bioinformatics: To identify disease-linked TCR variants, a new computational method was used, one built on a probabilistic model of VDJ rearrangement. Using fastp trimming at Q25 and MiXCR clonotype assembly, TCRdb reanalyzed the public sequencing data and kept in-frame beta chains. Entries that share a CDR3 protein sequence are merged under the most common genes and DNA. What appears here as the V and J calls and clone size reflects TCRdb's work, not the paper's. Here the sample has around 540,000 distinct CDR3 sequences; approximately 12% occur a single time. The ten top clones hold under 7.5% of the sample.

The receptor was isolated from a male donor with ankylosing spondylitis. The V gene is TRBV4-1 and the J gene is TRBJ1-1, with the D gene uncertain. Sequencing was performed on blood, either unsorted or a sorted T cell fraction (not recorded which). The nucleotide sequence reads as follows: TGCGCCAGCAGCCAAGGAAGGGATCGTCTTTACACTGAAGCTTTCTTT. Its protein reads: CASSQGRDRLYTEAFF.